These 10 T cell receptor beta chains came from one sample sequenced in a study of radiotherapy plus CTLA-4 blockade in lung cancer. The table came from immunoSEQ multiplex PCR; TCRdb's copy has only in-frame clones and leaves some out. The data show around 37,000 clones, with around 75% seen just once and 12% to 15% held by the top ten. The input for sequencing was peripheral blood, taken from a patient treated with radiotherapy plus ipilimumab. These receptors all come from a human donor with non-small cell lung cancer that progressed on radiotherapy plus ipilimumab.

This clone occurred once. CDR3 nucleotide sequence: TGTGCCAGCAGTTTACCCGGGACAGGGACATATAGCAATCAGCCCCAGCATTTT. Its translation is CASSLPGTGTYSNQPQHF. This sequence joins TRBV28 and TRBJ1-5, with TRBD1 identical over 9 bases. Trimming removed 2 bases from V and 0 bases from J; junction bases left unmatched: 8. Germline V gives CDR1 MDHEN, CDR2 SYDVKM. This CDR3 region has 18 residues.

The CDR3 DNA follows: TGTGCCAGCAGCCAAGATATGACTGGTCATCAGCCCCAGCATTTT. This gives the protein CASSQDMTGHQPQHF. The chain uses TRBV4-2 and TRBJ1-5; no clear D. The CDR3 consists of 15 residues. V lost 0 bases and J 5 bases, leaving 11 bases between the germline ends. Germline V gene data show CDR1 as LGHNA and CDR2 as YNFKEQ.

The V and J genes are TRBV27 and TRBJ1-5; no firm D call. This CDR3 is 14 amino acids long. V gave up 6 bases and J gave up 0 bases, with 9 bases separating them. The germline V gene has CDR1 MNHEY and CDR2 SMNVEV (reference sequence). The CDR3 DNA is TGTGCCAGCAGCCCGGGGAATAGCAATCAGCCCCAGCATTTT. Translation: CASSPGNSNQPQHF.

The chain has TRBV19 and TRBJ1-5; no clear D. Germline values: CDR1 LNHDA, CDR2 SQIVND (reference sequence). This CDR3 contains 14 residues. Trimming removed 3 bases from V and 6 bases from J, with 12 bases in between. CDR3 in DNA: TGTGCCAGTAGTATCACCGGGGAGGGTCAGCCCCAGCATTTT. It translates to CASSITGEGQPQHF.

The gene calls are TRBV4-3 and TRBJ2-7; tentative D call: TRBD1 (5 bases). CDR3 length: 14 residues. The V and J ends lost 1 base and 0 bases respectively, with 7 bases between them. CDR1 LGHNA and CDR2 YSLEER come from the germline V gene. The CDR3 nucleotides read TGCGCCAGCAGCCAAGGACAGTTCTCCTACGAGCAGTACTTC. Its translation: CASSQGQFSYEQYF.

The chain joins TRBV29-1 to TRBJ1-2; TRBD1 aligns across 9 bases. Germline loops: CDR1 SQVTM, CDR2 ANQGSEA. The junction had 2 bases not matched to a gene; V was cut back by 4 bases and J by 2 bases. The length of the CDR3 is 13 residues. Written as DNA, the CDR3 is TGCAGCGTTGCGACAGGGGGGAACTATGGCTACACCTTC. Its protein is CSVATGGNYGYTF.

The chain has TRBV4-1 and TRBJ2-2, with a weak D call TRBD2 (6 bases). CDR1 is MGHRA, CDR2 YSYEKL, per germline. The CDR3 contains 16 residues. V was trimmed by 3 bases and J by 2 bases, leaving 13 bases between them. CDR3 nucleotide sequence: TGCGCCAGCAGCCATCCCCGGGACTCAAACACCGGGGAGCTGTTTTTT. Protein: CASSHPRDSNTGELFF.

The chain recombines TRBV11-3 with TRBJ2-2; no clear D. CDR3 length: 15 amino acids. Trimming cost V 4 bases and J 0 bases, with 9 bases left between them. Germline values: CDR1 SGHNT, CDR2 YENEEA. For the CDR3, the DNA is TGTGCCAGCAGCTCCACGGATCCGAACACCGGGGAGCTGTTTTTT. Translating gives CASSSTDPNTGELFF.

The V gene is TRBV20-1, the J gene TRBJ2-7, with D uncertain. V was cut by 1 base and J by 9 bases, with 7 bases left in between. The CDR3 sequence is 10 residues long. Germline assignment: CDR1 DFQATT and CDR2 SNEGSKA (reference sequence). CDR3 protein: CSARVGRQYF. CDR3 nucleotide sequence: TGCAGTGCTAGAGTCGGTAGGCAGTACTTC.

V and J are TRBV11-2 and TRBJ2-7; D unresolved. This CDR3 region has 12 residues. Germline values: CDR1 SGHAT, CDR2 FQNNGV. V was clipped by 2 bases and J by 2 bases, with 4 bases between them. DNA for the CDR3: TGTGCCAGCAGCTTACGGGCCTACGAGCAGTACTTC. It specifies CASSLRAYEQYF.